These 23 T cell receptor beta chains were sequenced from one sample in a study of vaccination effects on CD4 cells after COVID-19. For these receptors, no antigen is known. Expansion with viral peptide pools was applied to antigen-specific CD4+ T cells by the ViraFEST assay prior to sequencing. At the end of about ten days of culture, CD4+ T cells were isolated. Having tested negative for nucleocapsid antibodies, the vaccine recipients showed no prior SARS-CoV-2 infection. This table comes from immunoSEQ multiplex PCR, and its TCRdb copy is limited to in-frame clones, with some not included. The table has about 41,000 clones, 77% seen once; the top ten hold 2.9%. The sample in question was CD4+ T cells from PBMCs cultured with HCoV-NL63 spike peptides, obtained before COVID-19 vaccination. The receptors stem from a human donor who received a COVID-19 vaccine.

The V and J genes are TRBV5-1 and TRBJ2-1, with D tentatively TRBD1 (8 bases). V lost 10 bases to trimming and J lost 6 bases, with 17 bases between them. The CDR3 is made up of 13 amino acids. Germline CDR1 and CDR2: SGHRS and YFSETQ. DNA for the CDR3: TGCGCCTCCTACACAGGGGGGGCCAATGAGCAGTTCTTC. Its translation is CASYTGGANEQFF.

CDR3 in DNA: TGTGCCAGCAGTGACTCGAAGGGGGCGCGAGGCACTGAAGCTTTCTTT. Its protein product is CASSDSKGARGTEAFF. V usage is TRBV6-4 and J usage is TRBJ1-1, with 7 bases fitting TRBD1. Unmatched junction bases numbered 8, after V lost 0 bases and J lost 4 bases. Germline loops: CDR1 MRHNA, CDR2 SNTAGT. This CDR3 region has 16 residues.

This clone has a single count. The genes are TRBV3-1 (or the pseudogene TRBV3-2) and TRBJ1-1, with a weak D call TRBD1 (5 bases). Germline CDR1 and CDR2: LGHDT and YNNKEL (reference sequence). CDR3 size: 17 residues. Trimming stripped 2 bases from V and 0 bases from J, with 16 bases between. CDR3 loop: CASSQQPGGGMNTEAFF. Written as DNA, the CDR3 is TGTGCCAGCAGCCAACAGCCCGGGGGGGGTATGAACACTGAAGCTTTCTTT.

The chain combines TRBV5-6 with TRBJ2-7; TRBD1 agrees at 10 bases. The CDR3 loop spans 15 amino acids. V shed 5 bases, J shed 2 bases, and the junction held 7 bases outside the gene matches. The germline V gene encodes CDR1 SGHDT and CDR2 YYEEEE. CDR3 residues: CASSDRDRGTYEQYV. CDR3 nucleotide sequence: TGTGCCAGCAGTGACCGGGACAGGGGAACCTACGAGCAGTACGTC.

The chain links TRBV3-1 (or the pseudogene TRBV3-2) to TRBJ1-3; D is unclear. This CDR3 region has 14 residues. Germline loops: CDR1 LGHDT, CDR2 YNNKEL (reference sequence). V shed 4 bases and J shed 0 bases, with 7 bases lying between them. Here the CDR3 DNA reads TGTGCCAGCAGCCGAGGGAGCTCTGGAAACACCATATATTTT. Protein sequence: CASSRGSSGNTIYF.

The genes are TRBV9 and TRBJ2-2; D perhaps matches TRBD1 (6 bases). V shed 3 bases and J shed 0 bases, with 21 bases lying between them. Germline V gives CDR1 SGDLS, CDR2 YYNGEE. CDR3 length: 19 residues. The CDR3 is CASSASPGTLFANTGELFF. As DNA, the CDR3 is TGTGCCAGCAGCGCCAGTCCCGGGACATTGTTCGCGAACACCGGGGAGCTGTTTTTT.

This clone was seen once. The chain combines TRBV7-8 with TRBJ2-1; tentatively, D is TRBD2 (6 bases). This CDR3 has 15 residues. V was clipped by 5 bases and J by 3 bases, with 14 bases between them. Germline lookup yields CDR1 SGHVS and CDR2 FQNEAQ. The CDR3 bases are TGTGCCAGCAGCCGGATAGCGGACCTCTACAATGAGCAGTTCTTC. Encoded protein: CASSRIADLYNEQFF.

This clone was seen a few times. In DNA form, the CDR3 reads TGTGCCAGCAGCGCCGGGACAGGGGAGAACACCATATATTTT. It is translated as CASSAGTGENTIYF. The V call is TRBV9, the J call TRBJ1-3, with TRBD1 identical over 10 bases. This CDR3 contains 14 residues. Unmatched junction bases numbered 4, after V lost 3 bases and J lost 7 bases. Germline V gene lookup returns CDR1 SGDLS and CDR2 YYNGEE.

V and J are TRBV7-6 and TRBJ1-1; no clear D gene. The CDR3 extends over 15 amino acids. From germline, CDR1 is SGHVS and CDR2 FNYEAQ. Trimming pared 3 bases from V and 2 bases from J, leaving 13 bases between. DNA for the CDR3: TGTGCCAGCAGCTTCTTCGAATCGGCCAACACTGAAGCTTTCTTT. This codes for CASSFFESANTEAFF.

This chain joins TRBV24-1 and TRBJ2-3, with D possibly matching TRBD1 (5 bases). CDR1 and CDR2 from the germline V gene are KGHDR and SFDVKD. The CDR3 is 14 amino acids. Trimming removed 0 bases from V and 6 bases from J, with 9 bases in between. The chain's CDR3 is CATSDLQGWDTQYF. The CDR3 nucleotides read TGTGCCACCAGTGATTTGCAGGGTTGGGATACGCAGTATTTT.

This clone was recorded a few times. This rearrangement joins TRBV19 to TRBJ1-1; D is undetermined. Trimming took off 3 bases at V and 4 bases at J, with 6 bases between the two ends. Germline assignment: CDR1 LNHDA and CDR2 SQIVND (reference sequence). This CDR3 has 12 residues. The CDR3 nucleotides are TGTGCCAGTAGTATGTTGGGCACTGAAGCTTTCTTT. It is translated as CASSMLGTEAFF.

The CDR3 is CASRLTGLTEAFF. The CDR3 nucleotides read TGCGCCAGCAGGTTGACAGGGCTCACTGAAGCTTTCTTT. V usage is TRBV5-1 and J usage is TRBJ1-1; 7 bases map to TRBD1. V dropped 5 bases and J dropped 4; count of bases not matched to a gene: 5. The V gene's germline CDR1 is SGHRS and CDR2 YFSETQ. The CDR3 is 13 residues long.

The chain links TRBV6-5 to TRBJ1-4; D unresolved. Between the trimmed V and J ends, which lost 8 bases and 0 bases, there was a span of 13 bases. The CDR3 is 15 amino acids. The germline gives CDR1 MNHEY, CDR2 SVGAGI. The CDR3 protein is CASALHGATNEKLFF. DNA of the CDR3: TGTGCCAGCGCCCTCCATGGTGCAACTAATGAAAAACTGTTTTTT.

V usage is TRBV7-2 and J usage is TRBJ2-1; D may match TRBD1 or TRBD2 (5 bases each). The V gene's germline CDR1 is SGHTA and CDR2 FQGNSA. The CDR3 contains 18 residues. V was trimmed by 3 bases and J by 9 bases, leaving 27 bases between them. As DNA, the CDR3 is TGTGCCAGCAGCTTGGGCCCGAGTTGGGGAAGGGAGAGGGGTGAGCAGTTCTTC. This gives the protein CASSLGPSWGRERGEQFF.

The J gene is TRBJ2-1, the V gene TRBV6-6; 7 nucleotides agree with TRBD1. Germline V gene data show CDR1 as MNHNY and CDR2 as SVGAGI (reference sequence). This CDR3 comprises 14 residues. With 8 bases clipped from V and 2 bases from J, the junction kept 6 bases outside the gene matches. DNA for the CDR3: TGTGCCAGCGGAGCCGACAGGGCCTACAATGAGCAGTTCTTC. Translated, it gives CASGADRAYNEQFF.

The chain has TRBV7-3 and TRBJ1-1; maybe TRBD1 (5 bases). Germline V lookup: CDR1 SGHTA, CDR2 FQGTGA. V dropped 4 bases and J dropped 5 bases, with 11 bases sitting between them. This CDR3 contains 13 residues. CDR3 bases: TGTGCCAGCAGCTACAGGACGGAAACTGAAGCTTTCTTT. It yields the protein CASSYRTETEAFF. Full variable domain (missing parts from reference TRBV7-3 and TRBJ1-1): GAGVSQTPSNKVTEKGKYVELRCDPISGHTALYWYRQSLGQGPEFLIYFQGTGAADDSGLPNDRFFAVRPEGSVSTLKIQRTERGDSAVYLCASSYRTETEAFFGQGTRLTVV.

The CDR3 DNA sequence: TGTGCCAGCAGTTATTCTGGCGTGCAGTCACCCCTCCACTTT. Translated, it gives CASSYSGVQSPLHF. The chain carries TRBV6-5 and TRBJ1-6; no reliable D call. Per germline, CDR1 MNHEY and CDR2 SVGAGI. There are 14 residues in the CDR3. V was clipped by 3 bases and J by 10 bases, with 13 bases between them.

The J gene is TRBJ2-2, the V gene TRBV19, with 8 bases aligning to TRBD1. The CDR3 consists of 15 residues. From germline, CDR1 is LNHDA and CDR2 SQIVND (reference sequence). The ends lost 5 bases at V and 0 bases at J; junction bases unmatched: 2. This CDR3 reads CASSEDRANTGELFF. DNA for the CDR3: TGTGCCAGTAGTGAGGACAGGGCGAACACCGGGGAGCTGTTTTTT.

CDR3 nucleotide sequence: TGTGCCAGCCCAGCCGACCTGAGGGGGCCCACAGATACGCAGTATTTT. This gives the protein CASPADLRGPTDTQYF. The chain is built from TRBV5-8 and TRBJ2-3; 7 bases are shared with TRBD1. CDR3 length equals 16 residues. J was trimmed by 2 bases and V by 7 bases; bases with no gene match: 13. The germline CDR1 and CDR2 sequences are SGHTS and YDEGEE.

This rearrangement joins TRBV25-1 to TRBJ1-3; no clear D. CDR1 MGHDK and CDR2 SYGVNS come from the germline V gene. Trimming removed 2 bases from V and 2 bases from J, with 16 bases in between. The CDR3 spans 17 residues. The CDR3 protein is CASSELDTLRPGNTIYF. DNA of the CDR3: TGTGCCAGCAGTGAACTCGACACACTCAGGCCTGGAAACACCATATATTTT.

This chain links TRBV3-1 (or the pseudogene TRBV3-2) with TRBJ2-1; D is undetermined. The CDR3 length is 16 residues. Germline values: CDR1 LGHDT, CDR2 YNNKEL (reference sequence). Trimming stripped 0 bases from V and 0 bases from J, with 9 bases between. CDR3 region: CASSQDRVASYNEQFF. The DNA for the CDR3 is TGTGCCAGCAGCCAAGATCGGGTGGCCTCCTACAATGAGCAGTTCTTC.

This clone turned up a few times. The chain combines TRBV25-1 with TRBJ2-7, with D perhaps TRBD2 (5 bases). This CDR3 has 13 residues. The germline CDR1 and CDR2 sequences are MGHDK and SYGVNS. Trimming shortened V by 8 bases and J by 5 bases, and 16 bases separated the two germline ends. CDR3 coding DNA: TGTGCCAGCGGGAGTCCCGTCCCCCACGAGCAGTACGTC. Encoded protein: CASGSPVPHEQYV.

This rearrangement joins TRBV7-2 to TRBJ2-6, with 7 bases lining up with TRBD1. V was pared by 5 bases and J by 0 bases, with 4 bases of the junction left unmatched. CDR1 and CDR2 from the germline V gene are SGHTA and FQGNSA. CDR3 length: 16 residues. CDR3 coding DNA: TGTGCCAGCAGCCGGGGACAGTCCTCTGGGGCCAACGTCCTGACTTTC. Protein product: CASSRGQSSGANVLTF.